A few counts support the clone carrying this T cell receptor beta chain. Isolated RNA was reverse transcribed into cDNA used as the sequencing template. Profiled with immunoSEQ multiplex PCR; TCRdb holds only in-frame clones, not every one. Counted here are 160,000 or so clones, 50% to 70% occurring once; the ten biggest clones make up around 0.91%. This specimen belongs to a study of CD8+ T cells in alopecia areata. Treatment denoted: oral pan-JAK inhibitor, 5-10 mg twice daily. The CDR3 runs to 14 residues. V dropped 2 bases and J dropped 2; count of bases not matched to a gene: 1. Germline CDR1 is SGHRS and CDR2 is YFSETQ.

This TCR was sampled from a human donor with alopecia areata. The J gene is TRBJ2-7, the V gene TRBV5-1; TRBD2 aligns across 10 bases. The sequenced sample was CD4+ T cells sorted from blood, obtained at week 4, from a patient treated with tofacitinib. CDR3 nucleotides: TGCGCCAGCAGCTTACTAGCGGGAACCTACGAGCAGTACTTC. As protein: CASSLLAGTYEQYF.